The T cell receptor beta chain under discussion was sequenced for a study of blood T cell repertoires in COVID-19. Whole-study context: Material from acute and convalescent COVID-19 was sourced from the United States, Italy and Spain. PBMCs, B-cell-depleted T cells, or T cells were the source of the cDNA or gDNA that made up the material.

From germline, CDR1 is SQVTM and CDR2 ANQGSEA. The CDR3 length is 12 residues. Trimming removed 4 bases at V and 3 bases at J, with 8 bases between. Methods used by the authors: Amplified reference gene primers provided the basis for estimating nucleated cell counts. The table came from immunoSEQ multiplex PCR; TCRdb's copy has only in-frame clones and leaves some out. D and trimming come from the DNA, and the V and J calls and clone size come from that table. The sample carries fewer than 300,000 clones, 83% recorded once. The chain uses TRBV29-1 and TRBJ2-3, with D possibly being TRBD2 (6 bases). Sequencing used peripheral blood. This TCR derives from a woman in her forties or fifties who had recovered from COVID-19. The CDR3: CSVVEGTDTQYF. The CDR3 region has the DNA TGCAGCGTTGTGGAGGGGACAGATACGCAGTATTTT.